A single sample gave rise to the 25 T cell receptor beta chains below, sequenced in a study of cytomegalovirus exposure and HLA in healthy donors. Here immunoSEQ multiplex PCR was the method, and the copy in TCRdb shows in-frame clones only, minus some. Here the sample spans some 320,000 clones, 75% to 90% being singletons. What was sequenced was PBMCs. The receptors were gathered from a woman aged 30 to 39 in good health and CMV-seropositive.

This rearrangement joins TRBV6-5 to TRBJ1-6, with 7 bases lining up with TRBD1. Germline V gives CDR1 MNHEY, CDR2 SVGAGI. The CDR3 covers 15 residues. V shed 5 bases and J 10 bases; nucleotides not matched to a gene: 11. The CDR3 region has the DNA TGTGCCAGCAGTCGCGACAGGGCCATGGAATCACCCCTCCACTTT. This encodes CASSRDRAMESPLHF.

V is TRBV27 and J is TRBJ1-4; tentatively, D is TRBD1 (6 bases). The germline V gene has CDR1 MNHEY and CDR2 SMNVEV (reference sequence). With 4 bases removed from V and 5 bases from J, the gap between germline ends came to 11 bases. The CDR3 loop spans 14 amino acids. The CDR3 here is CASSYRALNEKLFF. CDR3 DNA sequence: TGTGCCAGCAGTTACAGGGCTTTAAATGAAAAACTGTTTTTT.

The chain recombines TRBV4-3 with TRBJ1-2, with D possibly TRBD1 on 5 matching bases. CDR3 length equals 17 residues. Germline CDR1 LGHNA, CDR2 YSLEER. V was clipped by 4 bases and J by 4 bases, with 22 bases between them. DNA of the CDR3: TGCGCCAGCAGCCCCAGGGAGGGCGGGGCCGAAGGCTATGGCTACACCTTC. Protein sequence: CASSPREGGAEGYGYTF.

V and J are TRBV28 and TRBJ1-2; 7 bases align to TRBD1. In germline, CDR1 is MDHEN, CDR2 SYDVKM. Trimming at V came to 4 bases and at J to 4 bases, leaving 9 bases not matched to a gene. The CDR3 is 15 amino acids. The CDR3 loop is CASSSGGTASYGYTF. The CDR3 bases are TGTGCCAGCAGTTCCGGAGGGACAGCCTCCTATGGCTACACCTTC.

The chain employs TRBV19 and TRBJ2-1; 7 nucleotides align to TRBD1. CDR3 length: 16 amino acids. V was pared by 6 bases and J by 3 bases, with 11 bases of the junction left unmatched. Germline CDR1 and CDR2: LNHDA and SQIVND (reference sequence). The CDR3 bases are TGTGCCAGTAGCGAACAGGGGCCATCGATCTACAATGAGCAGTTCTTC. It yields the protein CASSEQGPSIYNEQFF.

This sequence joins TRBV2 and TRBJ1-3; 8 bases agree with TRBD1. The CDR3 runs to 15 residues. Germline values: CDR1 SNHLY, CDR2 FYNNEI. V lost 10 bases, J lost 4 bases, and 12 bases stayed unmatched. The CDR3 here is CATTPTGAAGNTIYF. In nucleotides, the CDR3 is TGTGCCACCACACCGACAGGGGCTGCCGGAAACACCATATATTTT. Full variable domain (outside the CDR3, taken from reference TRBV2 and TRBJ1-3): EPEVTQTPSHQVTQMGQEVILRCVPISNHLYFYWYRQILGQKVEFLVSFYNNEISEKSEIFDDQFSVERPDGSNFTLKIRSTKLEDSAMYFCATTPTGAAGNTIYFGEGSWLTVV.

This clone was detected only a few times. This chain links TRBV6-1 with TRBJ2-7; D possibly corresponds to TRBD2 (5 bases). Germline loops: CDR1 MNHNS, CDR2 SASEGT. With 3 bases removed from V and 3 bases from J, the gap between germline ends came to 9 bases. CDR3 length equals 13 residues. The CDR3 sequence: CASSDSGIYEQYF. CDR3 nucleotides: TGTGCCAGCAGTGATTCGGGGATCTACGAGCAGTACTTC.

For this clone: An end of the junction differs from the germline gene, which may be a read error. The rearrangement links TRBV7-9 to TRBJ2-7; D is perhaps TRBD2 (5 bases). Germline V gene sequence: CDR1 SEHNR, CDR2 FQNEAQ (reference sequence). This CDR3 is built from 14 residues. The chain's CDR3 is CASSLSGSSYEPHF. The CDR3 coding sequence is TGTGCCAGCAGCTTATCGGGAAGCTCCTACGAGCCCCACTTC.

The chain recombines TRBV7-9 with TRBJ2-7; D not resolved. The CDR3 totals 13 residues. Trimming took 5 bases from V and 0 from J, leaving 8 bases between them. The germline V gene encodes CDR1 SEHNR and CDR2 FQNEAQ (reference sequence). The CDR3 region is CASSRASSYEQYF. The CDR3 DNA follows: TGTGCCAGCAGCCGGGCGAGCTCCTACGAGCAGTACTTC.

As DNA, the CDR3 is TGTGCCAGCAGTTACCTTCAGGGTTACTATGGCTACACCTTC. This translates into CASSYLQGYYGYTF. The chain employs TRBV6-5 and TRBJ1-2, with D possibly matching TRBD1 (5 bases). The CDR3 length is 14 residues. V lost 2 bases, J lost 3 bases, and 10 bases lay in between. Germline V gene lookup returns CDR1 MNHEY and CDR2 SVGAGI.

CDR3 protein: CASSYSTRGGAYEQYF. CDR3 DNA: TGTGCCAGCAGTTACTCGACTCGCGGGGGGGCTTACGAGCAGTACTTC. The chain is built from TRBV6-5 and TRBJ2-7, with 9 bases identical to TRBD2. Germline CDR1 is MNHEY and CDR2 is SVGAGI. The CDR3 runs 16 residues. The V gene end was trimmed by 0 bases and the J gene end by 4 bases; junction bases not matched to a gene: 7.

The chain links TRBV19 to TRBJ2-7; tentatively, D is TRBD2 (5 bases). Per germline, CDR1 LNHDA and CDR2 SQIVND (reference sequence). Trimming cost V 10 bases and J 3 bases, with 16 bases left between them. CDR3 length: 13 amino acids. CDR3 region: CATQPGLGYEQYF. The CDR3, as DNA: TGTGCCACTCAACCAGGACTGGGCTACGAGCAGTACTTC.

This chain uses TRBV18 with TRBJ1-5, with D possibly being TRBD1 (5 bases). CDR3 length equals 13 residues. Germline V gene data show CDR1 as KGHSH and CDR2 as LQKENI. The V end was cut by 3 bases, the J end by 5 bases, with 8 bases between. CDR3 region: CASSPQGDQPQHF. The CDR3, as DNA: TGTGCCAGCTCACCTCAGGGCGATCAGCCCCAGCATTTT. The whole variable domain, remainder taken from reference TRBV18 and TRBJ1-5, is NAGVMQNPRHLVRRRGQEARLRCSPMKGHSHVYWYRQLPEEGLKFMVYLQKENIIDESGMPKERFSAEFPKEGPSILRIQQVVRGDSAAYFCASSPQGDQPQHFGDGTRLSIL.

The V and J genes are TRBV6-6 and TRBJ2-2; TRBD1 might be the D (6 bases). The CDR3 consists of 14 residues. Germline V gene data show CDR1 as MNHNY and CDR2 as SVGAGI (reference sequence). The germline V and J ends were trimmed by 6 bases and 1 base, with 9 bases remaining between them. This chain's CDR3 is CASRRQENTGELFF. In DNA form, the CDR3 reads TGTGCCAGCAGAAGACAGGAGAACACCGGGGAGCTGTTTTTT.

The chain carries TRBV7-9 and TRBJ1-1; 7 nucleotides line up with TRBD1. V shed 5 bases and J 1 base; nucleotides not matched to a gene: 7. CDR1 is SEHNR and CDR2 is FQNEAQ in the germline V gene (reference sequence). The CDR3 spans 15 residues. In DNA form, the CDR3 reads TGTGCCAGCAGCCCCGACAGGGCCCAGAACACTGAAGCTTTCTTT. It yields the protein CASSPDRAQNTEAFF.

The chain is built from TRBV15 and TRBJ2-1; unclear D gene. The CDR3 is 13 residues long. V lost 0 bases, J lost 12 bases, and 12 bases lay in between. The germline V gene has CDR1 LNHNV and CDR2 YYDKDF (reference sequence). The CDR3 DNA is TGTGCCACCAGCAGAGATCCCAGACCTTCGCAGTTCTTC. Its protein is CATSRDPRPSQFF.

The gene calls are TRBV4-1 and TRBJ2-6; 7 bases are a match to TRBD1. Germline V gene data show CDR1 as MGHRA and CDR2 as YSYEKL. The CDR3 is made up of 18 amino acids. J lost 2 bases, V lost 3 bases, and 10 bases had no gene match. DNA of the CDR3: TGCGCCAGCAGCCATCCGGGACAGCAGCGGACTGGGGCCAACGTCCTGACTTTC. Translation gives CASSHPGQQRTGANVLTF.

The CDR3 region is CASSLALDRSYGYTF. DNA of the CDR3: TGTGCCAGCAGCTTAGCGTTGGACCGGAGCTATGGCTACACCTTC. This rearrangement joins TRBV7-2 to TRBJ1-2; no reliable D call. Trimming removed 0 bases from V and 4 bases from J, with 12 bases in between. CDR1 and CDR2 (germline): SGHTA, FQGNSA. This CDR3 contains 15 residues.

The chain combines TRBV6-4 with TRBJ2-3; the D is unclear. This CDR3 is built from 13 residues. V lost 3 bases to trimming and J lost 4 bases, with 8 bases between them. Germline V gene lookup returns CDR1 MRHNA and CDR2 SNTAGT. CDR3 sequence: CASSEGLADTQYF. The DNA for the CDR3 is TGTGCCAGCAGTGAAGGGTTGGCAGATACGCAGTATTTT.

The chain has TRBV25-1 and TRBJ2-1; D ambiguous. Trimming took 2 bases from V and 15 from J, leaving 11 bases between them. This CDR3 has 11 residues. The germline V gene encodes CDR1 MGHDK and CDR2 SYGVNS. Here the CDR3 DNA reads TGTGCCAGCAGTGAAGTGGGATCACGGTTCTTC. Residues: CASSEVGSRFF.

This chain uses TRBV7-2 with TRBJ2-5; 10 bases line up with TRBD2. The length of the CDR3 is 17 residues. Germline values: CDR1 SGHTA, CDR2 FQGNSA. V lost 5 bases to trimming and J lost 4 bases; unmatched junction nucleotides: 13. CDR3 region: CASSRQAASGGLETQYF. The CDR3 coding sequence is TGTGCCAGCAGCCGCCAGGCGGCTAGCGGGGGCCTAGAGACCCAGTACTTC.

The chain uses TRBV15 and TRBJ1-5, with 8 bases fitting TRBD1. V shed 9 bases, J shed 4 bases, and the junction held 2 bases outside the gene matches. The CDR3 contains 12 residues. Germline V gene lookup returns CDR1 LNHNV and CDR2 YYDKDF (reference sequence). CDR3 residues: CATRTGNQPQHF. Written as DNA, the CDR3 is TGTGCCACGCGGACAGGGAATCAGCCCCAGCATTTT.

The V and J genes are TRBV4-1 and TRBJ1-1; the D gene is possibly TRBD1 (6 bases). Germline CDR1 reads MGHRA; CDR2 reads YSYEKL. The length of the CDR3 is 15 residues. V was shortened by 2 bases and J by 1 base, with 11 bases between the two germline ends. The CDR3 is CASSQPGAANTEAFF. The CDR3 DNA reads TGCGCCAGCAGCCAACCGGGGGCGGCGAACACTGAAGCTTTCTTT.

The chain combines TRBV6-5 with TRBJ2-1; 7 bases map to TRBD1. Germline V CDR1 and CDR2: MNHEY, SVGAGI. The CDR3 contains 16 residues. J gave up 1 base and V 0 bases, and 3 bases lay outside the gene matches. Written as DNA, the CDR3 is TGTGCCAGCAGTTACTCAGGGACAGTTTCCTACAATGAGCAGTTCTTC. This gives the protein CASSYSGTVSYNEQFF.

V gene TRBV7-6 combines with J gene TRBJ2-5, with 11 bases that match TRBD1. This CDR3 spans 15 amino acids. V gave up 5 bases and J gave up 5 bases; unmatched junction bases: 7. Germline CDR1 SGHVS, CDR2 FNYEAQ. The CDR3 loop reads CASSIGTGGPETQYF. CDR3 sequence (DNA): TGTGCCAGCAGCATAGGGACAGGGGGGCCCGAGACCCAGTACTTC.